The TCR beta chain described here comes from a study of T cells in Graves' hyperthyroidism and ophthalmopathy. Study as a whole: Peripheral blood was obtained at initial diagnosis, preceding any treatment.

Only a few counts were recorded for this clonotype. Absent ophthalmopathy progression within 18 months defined stable Graves' hyperthyroidism. Together with thyroid ultrasound, orbital computed tomography, serum thyroxine and TRAb, clinical symptoms were used for diagnoses. Amplified regions were TCR beta CDR3 sequences from RNA transcripts. HTBI primers were employed in a first-round RT-PCR of the TCR CDR3. Each CDR3 protein is one row after TCRdb ran MiXCR on the multiplex PCR reads. The data hold hundreds of thousands of distinct CDR3 sequences, with 12% to 15% observed a single time. Source material: blood. This receptor was identified in a woman aged 18-29 years with Graves' hyperthyroidism.

CDR3 DNA: TGTGCCAGCTCACCCCCTGGACCTAGCGGGAGGGCCTCATTCAATGAGCAGTTCTTC. Its translation: CASSPPGPSGRASFNEQFF. The chain uses TRBV18 and TRBJ2-1; 12 nucleotides match TRBD2. V shed 3 bases, J shed 6 bases, and the junction held 15 bases outside the gene matches. The germline V gene encodes CDR1 KGHSH and CDR2 LQKENI. The CDR3 contains 19 residues.